One TCR beta chain is described in this entry. Profiling relied on immunoSEQ multiplex PCR, and the TCRdb table lists in-frame clones only, not all of them. The sample yields roughly 93,000 clones, 95% seen once. These data belong to a study of technical replicates of blood from a few donors. V gave up 4 bases and J gave up 5 bases; unmatched junction bases: 1. CDR3 size: 13 residues. Germline assignment: CDR1 PRHDT and CDR2 FYEKMQ (reference sequence). The sequencing sample was made of T cells isolated from PBMCs. The chain employs TRBV13 and TRBJ2-1; TRBD2 aligns across 8 bases. This sequence was found in a human donor in good health. This CDR3 is CASSSGGDNEQFF. CDR3 nucleotides: TGTGCCAGCAGCTCCGGGGGGGACAATGAGCAGTTCTTC.